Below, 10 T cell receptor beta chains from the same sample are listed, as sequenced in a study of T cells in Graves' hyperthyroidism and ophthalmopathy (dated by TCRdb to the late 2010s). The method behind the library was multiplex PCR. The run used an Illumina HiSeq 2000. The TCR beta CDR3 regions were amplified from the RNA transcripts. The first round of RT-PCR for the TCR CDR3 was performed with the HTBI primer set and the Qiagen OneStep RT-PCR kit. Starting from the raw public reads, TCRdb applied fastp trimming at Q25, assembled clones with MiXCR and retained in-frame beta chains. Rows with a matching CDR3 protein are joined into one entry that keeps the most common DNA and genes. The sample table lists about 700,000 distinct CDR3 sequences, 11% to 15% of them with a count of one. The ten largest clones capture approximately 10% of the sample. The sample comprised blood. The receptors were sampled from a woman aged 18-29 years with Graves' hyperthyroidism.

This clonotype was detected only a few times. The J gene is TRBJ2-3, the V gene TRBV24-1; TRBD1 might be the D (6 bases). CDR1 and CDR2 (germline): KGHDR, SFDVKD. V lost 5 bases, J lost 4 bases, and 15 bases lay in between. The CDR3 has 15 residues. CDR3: CATSVKGTLADTQYF. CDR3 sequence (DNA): TGTGCCACCAGTGTTAAGGGGACATTGGCAGATACGCAGTATTTT.

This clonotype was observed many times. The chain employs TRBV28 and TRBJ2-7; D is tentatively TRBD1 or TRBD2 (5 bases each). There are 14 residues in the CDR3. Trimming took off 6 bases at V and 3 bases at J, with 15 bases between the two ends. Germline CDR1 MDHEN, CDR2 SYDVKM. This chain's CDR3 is CASRGTSPFYEQYF. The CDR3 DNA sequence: TGTGCCAGCAGGGGGACGTCCCCCTTCTACGAGCAGTACTTC.

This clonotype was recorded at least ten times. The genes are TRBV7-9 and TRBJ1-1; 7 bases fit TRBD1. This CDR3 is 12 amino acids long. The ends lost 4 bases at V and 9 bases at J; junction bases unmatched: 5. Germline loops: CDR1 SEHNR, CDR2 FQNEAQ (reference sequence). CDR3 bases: TGTGCCAGCAGCTATGGGACAGACCAAGCTTTCTTT. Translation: CASSYGTDQAFF.

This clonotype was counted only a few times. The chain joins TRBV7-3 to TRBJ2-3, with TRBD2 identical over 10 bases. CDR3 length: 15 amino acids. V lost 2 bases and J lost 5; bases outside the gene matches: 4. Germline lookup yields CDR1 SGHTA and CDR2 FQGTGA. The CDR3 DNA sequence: TGTGCCAGCAGCTTAGGAGCGGGAGGGATAGATACGCAGTATTTT. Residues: CASSLGAGGIDTQYF.

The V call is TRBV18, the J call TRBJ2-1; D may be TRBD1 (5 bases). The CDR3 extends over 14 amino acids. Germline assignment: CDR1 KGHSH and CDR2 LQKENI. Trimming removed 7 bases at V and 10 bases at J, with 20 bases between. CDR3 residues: CASFISQGIGEQFF. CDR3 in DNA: TGTGCCAGCTTCATCTCGCAGGGAATAGGGGAGCAGTTCTTC.

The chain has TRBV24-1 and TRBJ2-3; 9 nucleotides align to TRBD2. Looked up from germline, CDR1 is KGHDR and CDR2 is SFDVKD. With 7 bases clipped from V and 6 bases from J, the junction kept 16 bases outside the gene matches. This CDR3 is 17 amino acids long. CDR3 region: CATRGSGTSTQRDTQYF. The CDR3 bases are TGTGCCACCAGGGGGTCCGGGACTAGCACCCAACGGGATACGCAGTATTTT.

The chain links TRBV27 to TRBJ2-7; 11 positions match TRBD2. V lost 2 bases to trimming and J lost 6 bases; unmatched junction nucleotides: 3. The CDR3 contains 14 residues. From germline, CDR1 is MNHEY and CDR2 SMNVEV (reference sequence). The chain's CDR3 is CASSLGTSGLEQYF. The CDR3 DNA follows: TGTGCCAGCAGTTTAGGGACTAGCGGTCTCGAGCAGTACTTC.

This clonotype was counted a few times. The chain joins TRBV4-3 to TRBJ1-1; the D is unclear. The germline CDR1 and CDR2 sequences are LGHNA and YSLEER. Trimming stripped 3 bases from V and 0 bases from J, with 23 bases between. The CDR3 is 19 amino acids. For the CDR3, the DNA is TGCGCCAGCAGCCACAGACGTTTCTTGGCAGAGCCTTTGAACACTGAAGCTTTCTTT. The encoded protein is CASSHRRFLAEPLNTEAFF.

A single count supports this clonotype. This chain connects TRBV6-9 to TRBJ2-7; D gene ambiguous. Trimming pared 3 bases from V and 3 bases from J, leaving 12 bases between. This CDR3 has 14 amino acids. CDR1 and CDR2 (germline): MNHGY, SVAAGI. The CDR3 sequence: CASSYGQTNYEQYF. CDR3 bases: TGTGCCAGCAGTTACGGCCAGACGAACTACGAGCAGTACTTC.

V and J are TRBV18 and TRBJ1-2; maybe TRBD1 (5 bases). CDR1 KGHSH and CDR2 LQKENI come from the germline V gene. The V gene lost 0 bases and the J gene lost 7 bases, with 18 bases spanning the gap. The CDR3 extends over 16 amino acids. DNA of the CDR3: TGTGCCAGCTCACCACCGCGCCAGGGCGAAGATCGTGGCTACACCTTC. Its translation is CASSPPRQGEDRGYTF.